This entry lists 28 T cell receptor beta chains sequenced from one sample in a study of CD8+ T cells in alopecia areata. cDNA reverse transcribed from extracted RNA served as the sequencing template. The assay was immunoSEQ multiplex PCR, and TCRdb's table has in-frame clones only and misses some. Of approximately 210,000 clones in the sample, approximately 61% were seen once. Treatment denoted: oral pan-JAK inhibitor, 5-10 mg twice daily. Sequencing used CD4+ T cells sorted from blood, obtained at week 24, from a patient treated with tofacitinib. The receptors were gathered from a human donor with alopecia areata.

This chain connects TRBV7-8 to TRBJ1-5; 11 positions match TRBD1. CDR1 is SGHVS, CDR2 FQNEAQ, per germline. This CDR3 is built from 16 residues. V gave up 5 bases and J gave up 4 bases; unmatched junction bases: 7. This CDR3 reads CASSPSDRGRNQPQHF. CDR3 DNA sequence: TGTGCCAGCAGCCCCTCGGACAGGGGGCGGAATCAGCCCCAGCATTTT.

The chain has TRBV5-4 and TRBJ2-7; D ambiguous. The CDR3 has 15 amino acids. The V gene lost 3 bases and the J gene lost 0 bases, with 13 bases spanning the gap. The germline gives CDR1 SGHNT, CDR2 YYREEE (reference sequence). Here the CDR3 reads CASSSGRRSSYEQYF. The CDR3 nucleotides are TGTGCCAGCAGCTCAGGACGGCGTAGCTCCTACGAGCAGTACTTC.

The V gene is TRBV6-6, the J gene TRBJ1-2; 8 bases map to TRBD1. With 5 bases clipped from V and 2 bases from J, the junction kept 4 bases outside the gene matches. Per the germline V gene, CDR1 is MNHNY and CDR2 is SVGAGI (reference sequence). The CDR3 is made up of 14 amino acids. As DNA, the CDR3 is TGTGCCAGCAGTGGCGGACAGGGAAACTATGGCTACACCTTC. The encoded protein is CASSGGQGNYGYTF.

This clone was seen a few times. The chain employs TRBV25-1 and TRBJ1-4; D unresolved. Trimming pared 1 base from V and 8 bases from J, leaving 2 bases between. The CDR3 is made up of 11 amino acids. Germline assignment: CDR1 MGHDK and CDR2 SYGVNS. The CDR3 DNA sequence: TGTGCCAGCAGTGAATTGGAAAAACTGTTTTTT. Residues: CASSELEKLFF.

This clone was counted only a few times. The chain carries TRBV9 and TRBJ2-1, with D perhaps TRBD2 (6 bases). V dropped 0 bases and J dropped 5 bases, with 18 bases sitting between them. The germline gives CDR1 SGDLS, CDR2 YYNGEE. The CDR3 contains 17 residues. The CDR3 is CASSVGLLALEDNEQFF. Written as DNA, the CDR3 is TGTGCCAGCAGCGTAGGCCTTCTAGCGCTTGAGGACAATGAGCAGTTCTTC.

This chain joins TRBV4-2 and TRBJ2-1, with a tentative D call TRBD2 (7 bases). Trimming shortened V by 4 bases and J by 8 bases, and 21 bases separated the two germline ends. The CDR3 has 16 amino acids. Looked up from germline, CDR1 is LGHNA and CDR2 is YNFKEQ. The DNA of the CDR3 is TGTGCCAGCAGCCGCCGGGGGGCCGGTGGGAGGGATGAGCAGTTCTTC. This gives the protein CASSRRGAGGRDEQFF.

CDR3 region: CASSEGTISGETQYF. CDR3 sequence (DNA): TGTGCCAGCAGTGAAGGGACCATCTCAGGGGAGACCCAGTACTTC. This chain links TRBV25-1 with TRBJ2-5; D could derive from TRBD1 or TRBD2 (5 bases each). V shed 2 bases and J shed 5 bases, with 15 bases lying between them. CDR3 length: 15 residues. Per the germline V gene, CDR1 is MGHDK and CDR2 is SYGVNS. The whole variable domain, remainder taken from reference TRBV25-1 and TRBJ2-5, is EADIYQTPRYLVIGTGKKITLECSQTMGHDKMYWYQQDPGMELHLIHYSYGVNSTEKGDLSSESTVSRIRTEHFPLTLESARPSHTSQYLCASSEGTISGETQYFGPGTRLLVL.

The chain combines TRBV29-1 with TRBJ1-2; D gene uncertain. Trimming took 7 bases from V and 2 from J, leaving 14 bases between them. This CDR3 contains 13 residues. Germline CDR1 SQVTM, CDR2 ANQGSEA. CDR3 in DNA: TGCAGCGCTGTTGCGGGATTCAACTATGGCTACACCTTC. As protein: CSAVAGFNYGYTF.

Worth noting for this clone: Other DNA variants within this sample encode the same CDR3. The CDR3 nucleotides are TGCAGCGTAGAGGGCTATGGCTACACCTTC. This sequence encodes CSVEGYGYTF. The chain combines TRBV29-1 with TRBJ1-2, with D hard to call. CDR1 and CDR2 (germline): SQVTM, ANQGSEA. This CDR3 spans 10 amino acids. Trimming removed 6 bases at V and 4 bases at J, with 6 bases between.

The chain uses TRBV5-1 and TRBJ2-5, with D perhaps TRBD2 (6 bases). V was cut by 4 bases and J by 5 bases, with 12 bases left in between. Germline loops: CDR1 SGHRS, CDR2 YFSETQ. This CDR3 is 13 amino acids long. The CDR3, as DNA: TGCGCCAGCAGCGTGGGGGGATTGGAGACCCAGTACTTC. Protein sequence: CASSVGGLETQYF.

This clone was counted at least ten times. The chain uses TRBV7-2 and TRBJ2-1; 8 bases agree with TRBD1. The CDR3 has 15 amino acids. CDR1 is SGHTA and CDR2 is FQGNSA in the germline V gene. Trimming removed 5 bases from V and 4 bases from J; junction bases left unmatched: 7. CDR3 amino acids: CASSNDRGWYNEQFF. CDR3 sequence (DNA): TGTGCCAGCAGCAACGACAGGGGTTGGTACAATGAGCAGTTCTTC.

The chain has TRBV29-1 and TRBJ1-4; D perhaps matches TRBD1 (5 bases). V lost 4 bases to trimming and J lost 7 bases, with 13 bases between them. Germline assignment: CDR1 SQVTM and CDR2 ANQGSEA. The CDR3 covers 13 residues. CDR3 region: CSVAQGAGEKLFF. Here the CDR3 DNA reads TGCAGCGTTGCTCAAGGGGCTGGTGAAAAACTGTTTTTT.

This clone appeared a few times. This rearrangement joins TRBV28 to TRBJ1-6; D may be TRBD1 (6 bases). Germline CDR1 and CDR2: MDHEN and SYDVKM. Trimming took off 5 bases at V and 10 bases at J, with 15 bases between the two ends. The CDR3 runs 14 residues. The CDR3 DNA is TGTGCCAGCAGTCCACACAGGGACTACTCACCCCTCCACTTT. Protein: CASSPHRDYSPLHF.

This clone was seen a few times. J is TRBJ1-2 and V is TRBV7-9, with a weak D call TRBD1 (6 bases). The CDR3 is made up of 15 amino acids. V was cut by 0 bases and J by 7 bases, with 15 bases left in between. Germline CDR1 SEHNR, CDR2 FQNEAQ (reference sequence). The DNA for the CDR3 is TGTGCCAGCAGCTTAGCGGAAATACAGGGACGTGGCTACACCTTC. It encodes CASSLAEIQGRGYTF.

The V and J genes are TRBV4-3 and TRBJ2-1, with 9 bases identical to TRBD2. CDR3 length equals 16 residues. J lost 9 bases, V lost 1 base, and 10 bases had no gene match. From germline, CDR1 is LGHNA and CDR2 YSLEER. CDR3 sequence reads: CASSQGGGGALGEQFF. The CDR3 DNA sequence: TGCGCCAGCAGCCAAGGAGGCGGGGGGGCCCTCGGTGAGCAGTTCTTC.

This chain uses TRBV29-1 with TRBJ2-5, with 12 nucleotides matching TRBD2. Germline CDR1 reads SQVTM; CDR2 reads ANQGSEA. CDR3 size: 14 residues. With 3 bases clipped from V and 4 bases from J, the junction kept 3 bases outside the gene matches. In nucleotides, the CDR3 is TGCAGCGTTGAGACTAGCGGGGGCGGAGAGACCCAGTACTTC. It translates to CSVETSGGGETQYF.

For this clone: At one boundary the junction diverges from the germline segment, which might be a read error. The rearrangement links TRBV6-1 to TRBJ2-1; D is perhaps TRBD2 (6 bases). The CDR3 spans 16 residues. Per germline, CDR1 MNHNS and CDR2 SASEGT. The CDR3 region is CASREAGGYRANEQFF. As DNA, the CDR3 is TGTGCCAGCAGAGAAGCGGGCGGCTATAGGGCGAATGAGCAGTTCTTC.

The chain is built from TRBV5-6 and TRBJ1-1; D possibly corresponds to TRBD1 (5 bases). This CDR3 has 15 amino acids. V lost 2 bases to trimming and J lost 2 bases, with 13 bases between them. Germline V gene sequence: CDR1 SGHDT, CDR2 YYEEEE. The CDR3 DNA sequence: TGTGCCAGCAGCTTTCGGTTGGGGCGTAACACTGAAGCTTTCTTT. Translation gives CASSFRLGRNTEAFF.

This clone was seen a handful of times. V usage is TRBV29-1 and J usage is TRBJ2-5; perhaps TRBD2 as D (6 bases). Germline V gives CDR1 SQVTM, CDR2 ANQGSEA. The V and J ends lost 6 bases and 5 bases respectively, with 13 bases between them. The length of the CDR3 is 12 residues. In nucleotides, the CDR3 is TGCAGCGTAAGGCGGGGTGGGGAGACCCAGTACTTC. Amino acid sequence: CSVRRGGETQYF.

This clone was counted between two and nine times. This chain connects TRBV29-1 to TRBJ2-7; 10 bases are a match to TRBD1. The CDR3 consists of 12 residues. In germline, CDR1 is SQVTM, CDR2 ANQGSEA. Trimming took 7 bases from V and 7 from J; bases not matched to a gene: 7. This CDR3 reads CSGGQGPREQYF. In DNA, the CDR3 is TGCAGCGGGGGACAGGGGCCTCGGGAGCAGTACTTC.

The J gene is TRBJ2-1, the V gene TRBV7-9; D not resolved. CDR1 and CDR2 (germline): SEHNR, FQNEAQ (reference sequence). Trimming removed 1 base at V and 5 bases at J, with 12 bases between. The CDR3 runs to 15 residues. The CDR3 region has the DNA TGTGCCAGCAGCTTAGATTCCACACACAACAATGAGCAGTTCTTC. Its translation is CASSLDSTHNNEQFF.

In regard to this clone: One junction end does not reproduce the germline sequence, and a read error may be involved. The rearrangement uses TRBV10-3 and TRBJ1-2; D might be TRBD1 (5 bases). The length of the CDR3 is 14 residues. Per the germline V gene, CDR1 is ENHRY and CDR2 is SYGVKD. Here the CDR3 reads CAISATGENYGYAF. The DNA for the CDR3 is TGTGCCATCAGTGCTACAGGAGAGAACTATGGCTACGCCTTC.

The chain employs TRBV4-3 and TRBJ2-3, with TRBD1 matching over 7 bases. This CDR3 is built from 14 residues. The germline gives CDR1 LGHNA, CDR2 YSLEER. The trim removed 0 bases at V and 5 bases at J, leaving 2 bases unmatched. As DNA, the CDR3 is TGCGCCAGCAGCCAAGAAGGGGGCGTAGATACGCAGTATTTT. Translating it yields CASSQEGGVDTQYF.

This clone has more than one count but fewer than ten. The chain employs TRBV25-1 and TRBJ2-1, with TRBD2 matching 12 bases. The ends lost 7 bases at V and 6 bases at J; junction bases unmatched: 1. This CDR3 is 13 amino acids long. CDR1 and CDR2 from the germline V gene are MGHDK and SYGVNS. The CDR3 is CASTSGGGNEQFF. In DNA form, the CDR3 reads TGTGCCAGCACTAGCGGGGGGGGCAATGAGCAGTTCTTC.

This clone has more than one count but fewer than ten. The rearrangement uses TRBV9 and TRBJ2-5; the match to TRBD2 covers 8 bases. V shed 3 bases and J 1 base; nucleotides not matched to a gene: 5. Germline CDR1 is SGDLS and CDR2 is YYNGEE. The CDR3 is 15 residues long. CDR3 bases: TGTGCCAGCAGCGGAAGCGGGGGACGCCAAGAGACCCAGTACTTC. Translation gives CASSGSGGRQETQYF.

The chain combines TRBV5-1 with TRBJ2-3, with 8 bases fitting TRBD2. CDR3 length: 16 amino acids. CDR1 is SGHRS, CDR2 YFSETQ, per germline. J lost 1 base, V lost 3 bases, and 7 bases had no gene match. The CDR3 DNA is TGCGCCAGCAGCTCGGGAGGGGCAGACCGCACAGATACGCAGTATTTT. Residues: CASSSGGADRTDTQYF.

The rearrangement links TRBV6-6 to TRBJ2-7, with D possibly matching TRBD1 (5 bases). The germline V gene encodes CDR1 MNHNY and CDR2 SVGAGI (reference sequence). The CDR3 consists of 15 residues. Trimming removed 0 bases at V and 6 bases at J, with 15 bases between. The CDR3 region has the DNA TGTGCCAGCAGTTACTCTGGAGCTCAAACAGGCGAGCAGTACTTC. It translates to CASSYSGAQTGEQYF.

Only one count was recorded for this clone. The chain joins TRBV2 to TRBJ2-7; 13 bases are shared with TRBD2. The germline V gene encodes CDR1 SNHLY and CDR2 FYNNEI. V lost 4 bases, J lost 0 bases, and 3 bases stayed unmatched. This CDR3 has 16 residues. The CDR3 bases are TGTGCCAGCAGTGGACTAGCGGGGGGACGCTCCTACGAGCAGTACTTC. Translation: CASSGLAGGRSYEQYF.